Described below is a single T cell receptor beta chain sequence and its context. Germline is not matched at one junction end, which may reflect a read error. The CDR3 is 14 residues long. In germline, CDR1 is LNHDA, CDR2 SQIVND (reference sequence). Patients who underwent sequencing had shown CD8+CD57+ cell expansion by flow cytometry. These data are taken from a study of CD8+CD57+ T cells in acquired aplastic anemia. Genomic DNA templated the TCR beta VDJ and CDR3 profiling. One entry per CDR3 protein results from TCRdb running MiXCR on the reads. Of more than 150,000 distinct CDR3 sequences in the sample, 48% are singletons; the top ten hold around 13%.

J is TRBJ2-7 and V is TRBV19; 9 bases align to TRBD2. The TCR comes from a human donor with aplastic anemia. The source material was sorted CD4+, CD8+, or CD8+CD57+ T cells (not recorded which) from PBMCs. The CDR3 sequence: CASSSGRASYEQCF. The CDR3 DNA is TGTGCCAGTAGTAGCGGGAGGGCGTCCTACGAGCAGTGCTTC.